This T cell receptor beta chain is from a study of regulatory T cells in long-lasting Graves disease (dated by TCRdb to the early 2020s). Regarding the study in general: In the newly diagnosed Graves' disease group, patients had been taking antithyroid drugs for less than 3 months. The study was registered as a clinical trial and conducted in China. A total of around 35 samples underwent TCR sequencing: roughly 13 from persistent and about 20 from newly diagnosed Graves' disease patients. Peripheral blood TCR sequencing and RNA sequencing compared persistent Graves' disease patients with newly diagnosed Graves' disease patients. What the study reported, not specific to this receptor: Sequencing and analysis were restricted to the TCR beta chain. A larger number of public clonotypes was shared among persistent patients (2,741) than among newly diagnosed patients (roughly 980). Compared with newly diagnosed patients, patients with persistent Graves' disease had lower TCR Shannon entropy and fewer highly expanded clones, which suggests clonal expansion. Only peripheral blood was studied, because thyroid tissue, the primary lesion, was inaccessible. As a limitation, the authors acknowledged that the small sample size may reduce accuracy.

Reading the label with the study, this specimen's time point is: newly diagnosed GD, antithyroid drugs for less than 3 months. RNA was extracted from PBMCs in TRIzol for both TCR sequencing and RNA sequencing. The diagnosis of Graves' disease followed American Thyroid Association guidelines. The patients came from an endocrinology department in Xi'an, China. From each patient, around 9.3 milliliters of peripheral blood was collected into an EDTA anticoagulant tube. Ficoll Paque Plus density gradient separation was used to isolate PBMCs, and no additional T cell sorting was done. An Agilent 2100 Bioanalyzer and agarose gel were used to check RNA quality, and a NanoDrop 2000 was used to measure RNA concentration. This clonotype was observed at least ten times. Its antigen has not been determined. Base qualities are not at hand, and no much larger clone is one base apart. Preparation of the library involved multiplex PCR. The sequencer was an Illumina HiSeq 4000. CDR3 regions were amplified by Arm-PCR with iRepertoire HTBI primers to construct TCR beta libraries. Gel purification was performed on PCR products prior to sequencing. As for the original processing: Gene usage analysis of CDR3 amino acid clonotypes used the approximately 62 TRBV and more than 13 TRBJ segments found across samples. COPE and FqMerger were used to merge filtered high-quality paired reads into contigs. BLAST was used to align contigs to the IMGT TRBV, TRBD and TRBJ reference genes, and CDR3 was defined following IMGT. Any clonotype with a frequency above 0.1% was classified as a highly expanded clone. Shannon entropy served as the measure of repertoire diversity, while the Gini coefficient captured V-J evenness. A clonotype was considered public if more than one individual shared it. TCRdb passed the public sequencing reads through fastp at Q25 and MiXCR, retaining productive beta sequences. When rows share a CDR3 protein, they turn into one entry using the most common DNA and genes. The V and J calls here are based on TCRdb, not the publication. For this sample there are about 460,000 distinct CDR3 sequences; around 15% appear just once. The ten largest clones capture approximately 17% of the sample.

The sample was also reused in another study, on T cells in Graves' hyperthyroidism and ophthalmopathy. The second study's paper adds: Graves' hyperthyroidism was defined as stable when no progression to ophthalmopathy occurred over 18 months of follow-up. Hyperthyroidism patients were newly diagnosed, had a disease duration of under 2 months, and were aged 18 to 65 years. Any patient with an uncontrolled infection, another autoimmune disease, pregnancy or lactation was excluded. Diagnoses were based on clinical symptoms, serum thyroxine and TRAb, thyroid ultrasound and orbital computed tomography. The first round of RT-PCR for the TCR CDR3 was performed with the HTBI primer set and the Qiagen OneStep RT-PCR kit. Most expanded thyroid clonotypes (frequency above 0.001) were also detected in blood, suggesting blood repertoires may reflect thyroid immune responses. A 13 V-J signature model separated ophthalmopathy from stable hyperthyroidism, with approximately 87% sensitivity and 81.08% specificity in cross-validation and 80%/75% in testing. In validation, the model predicted progression to ophthalmopathy a median of 6.5 months before onset, with roughly 70% sensitivity and roughly 72% specificity. A discovery cohort of roughly 100 patients, 43 with Graves' ophthalmopathy and fewer than 65 with stable Graves' hyperthyroidism, was used to find distinguishing TCR V-J signatures. Prospective prediction of ophthalmopathy was tested in an independent validation cohort of 18 to 20 hyperthyroidism patients and 15 to 17 patients who later progressed to ophthalmopathy. For training and testing, the 80 to 100 patients in the discovery cohort were randomly divided in a 7:3 ratio. Thyroid tissue and blood T-cell repertoires from more than five Graves' hyperthyroidism patients were also compared in the study. After sampling, hyperthyroidism patients received methimazole starting at 30 mg daily, and ophthalmopathy patients received high-dose intravenous methylprednisolone. A second multiplex PCR round built the libraries, followed by size selection and purification. The libraries were sequenced on an Illumina HiSeq2000 using paired-end 100 bp reads. SOAPnuke was used to process the raw data, removing reads that contained adapters or uncalled bases, had a mean Phred below 15, or lacked an exact match to the constant primer or identifier. COPE v1.2.5 was used to merge the high-quality paired reads, and each unique nucleotide sequence was defined as a clonotype. Clonotypes were aligned to IMGT TRBV, TRBD and TRBJ reference segments using MiTCR v1.1. The analysis included only V-J combinations with a frequency above 0.0001, which together covered 99% to 99.2% of the repertoires. The TCS score was defined as the ratio of F50 (clonal expansion) to E x V (chaos), calculated using BLOSUM62-based TCRdist between CDR3 peptides within each V-J. Welch's t-statistics and random forest reduced 500 to 650 V-J features to 13, which were used in a naive Bayes classifier (R e1071). No statistical method was used to set the sample size in advance, and investigators knew the group allocation. TCR Vbeta CDR3 sequencing of 135 peripheral blood samples (fewer than 45 ophthalmopathy, around 80 hyperthyroidism and roughly 17 progressor patients) is reported in the paper.

The source material was peripheral blood mononuclear cells (PBMCs), sampled at new diagnosis, from a patient treated with antithyroid drugs. This clonotype originated in a woman between 45 and 65 years old with Graves disease. Donor details come from another sample of the same person, matched by shared clones.

In nucleotide form, the sequence is TGTGCCAGCAGTCGTGACCAGGGCACTGAAGCTTTCTTT. Translated, this is CASSRDQGTEAFF. The receptor chain draws on TRBV28 and TRBJ1-1; tentative D gene TRBD1, with 5 bases matching. V and J lose 5 bases and 4 bases, and a span of 11 bases separates them. The CDR3 starts with the cysteine, ends with the phenylalanine, and has 13 residues. Solely the CDR3 DNA is kept, with 39 bases framed from the first base. CDR1 is given as MDHEN and CDR2 as SYDVKM, both from the germline V gene.